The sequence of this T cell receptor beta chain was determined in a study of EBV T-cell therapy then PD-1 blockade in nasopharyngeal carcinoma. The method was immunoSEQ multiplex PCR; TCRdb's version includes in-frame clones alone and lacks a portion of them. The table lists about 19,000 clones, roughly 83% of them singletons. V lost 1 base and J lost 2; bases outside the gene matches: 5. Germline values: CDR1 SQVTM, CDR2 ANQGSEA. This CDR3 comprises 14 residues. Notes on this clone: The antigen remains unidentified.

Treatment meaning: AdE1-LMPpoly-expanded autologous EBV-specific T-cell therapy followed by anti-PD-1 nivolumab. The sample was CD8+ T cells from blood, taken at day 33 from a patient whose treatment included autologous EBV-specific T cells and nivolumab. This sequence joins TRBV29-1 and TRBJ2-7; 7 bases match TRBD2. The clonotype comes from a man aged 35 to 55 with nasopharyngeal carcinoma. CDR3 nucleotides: TGCAGCGTTGAAGGGACTAGGGGAGCCTACGAGCAGTACTTC. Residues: CSVEGTRGAYEQYF.